This T cell receptor (beta chain) was observed in a study of OX40 agonist ivuxolimab in advanced cancers. CDR1 is KGHSH, CDR2 LQKENI, per germline. The trim removed 6 bases at V and 1 base at J, leaving 8 bases unmatched. The CDR3 extends over 16 amino acids. Profiled with immunoSEQ multiplex PCR; TCRdb holds only in-frame clones, not every one. The sample comprises 15,000 to 25,000 clones, approximately 73% of which are singletons, and about 13% rests with the top ten. The chain links TRBV18 to TRBJ1-5; 8 nucleotides agree with TRBD1. Sequencing used CD4+ or CD8+ T cells sorted from blood, obtained in a trial of the OX40 agonist ivuxolimab. This receptor was taken from an adult with an advanced solid tumor such as melanoma, head and neck, liver or kidney cancer. The CDR3 sequence is CASSLQGARSNQPQHF. CDR3 bases: TGTGCCAGCTCTCTCCAGGGGGCGCGGAGCAATCAGCCCCAGCATTTT. Full variable domain (outside the CDR3, taken from reference TRBV18 and TRBJ1-5): NAGVMQNPRHLVRRRGQEARLRCSPMKGHSHVYWYRQLPEEGLKFMVYLQKENIIDESGMPKERFSAEFPKEGPSILRIQQVVRGDSAAYFCASSLQGARSNQPQHFGDGTRLSIL.